Here is one TCR beta chain with its context. The antigen remains undetermined. Trimming stripped 0 bases from V and 1 base from J, with 17 bases between. This CDR3 region has 18 residues. Germline V gives CDR1 LGHNA, CDR2 YSLEER. This sample is drawn from a study of blood T cells in healthy people across ages. Overall study results and limits: When set beside aged donors, long-lived donors presented more naive CD4+ cells and higher diversity.

Combining a sample-barcoded 5' primer with a J-beta primer mix, a second PCR ran for about 7 to 11 cycles. TCRdb reprocessed the 5' RACE reads via MiXCR and lists one record per CDR3 protein. The sample yields roughly 1 million distinct CDR3 sequences, 20% to 25% seen once. The same data also went into a second study, on T cells of mothers and their children. As that study records: There were over 10 million TCR beta CDR3 reads from each mother and several million from each child.

The chain combines TRBV4-3 with TRBJ2-3, with D perhaps being TRBD1 or TRBD2 (5 bases each). The specimen sequenced was blood. This TCR derives from a girl aged 2 to 9 in good health. The CDR3 DNA reads TGCGCCAGCAGCCAAGATGGGGTTGGGGGAAGGGGCACAGATACGCAGTATTTT. Translating it yields CASSQDGVGGRGTDTQYF.